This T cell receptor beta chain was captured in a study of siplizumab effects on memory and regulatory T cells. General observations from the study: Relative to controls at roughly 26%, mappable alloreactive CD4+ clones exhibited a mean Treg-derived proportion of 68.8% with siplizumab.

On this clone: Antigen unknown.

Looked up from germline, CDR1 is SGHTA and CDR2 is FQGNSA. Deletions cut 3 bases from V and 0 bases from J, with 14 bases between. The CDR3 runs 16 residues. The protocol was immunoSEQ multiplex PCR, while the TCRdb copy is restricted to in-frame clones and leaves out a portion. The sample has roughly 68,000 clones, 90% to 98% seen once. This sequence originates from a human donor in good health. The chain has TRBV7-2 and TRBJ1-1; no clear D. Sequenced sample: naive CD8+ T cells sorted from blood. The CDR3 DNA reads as TGTGCCAGCAGCTTGGGGAGCTGGCAGATGAACACTGAAGCTTTCTTT. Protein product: CASSLGSWQMNTEAFF. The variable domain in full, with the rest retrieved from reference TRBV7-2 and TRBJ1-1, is GAGVSQSPSNKVTEKGKDVELRCDPISGHTALYWYRQSLGQGLEFLIYFQGNSAPDKSGLPSDRFSAERTGGSVSTLTIQRTQQEDSAVYLCASSLGSWQMNTEAFFGQGTRLTVV.